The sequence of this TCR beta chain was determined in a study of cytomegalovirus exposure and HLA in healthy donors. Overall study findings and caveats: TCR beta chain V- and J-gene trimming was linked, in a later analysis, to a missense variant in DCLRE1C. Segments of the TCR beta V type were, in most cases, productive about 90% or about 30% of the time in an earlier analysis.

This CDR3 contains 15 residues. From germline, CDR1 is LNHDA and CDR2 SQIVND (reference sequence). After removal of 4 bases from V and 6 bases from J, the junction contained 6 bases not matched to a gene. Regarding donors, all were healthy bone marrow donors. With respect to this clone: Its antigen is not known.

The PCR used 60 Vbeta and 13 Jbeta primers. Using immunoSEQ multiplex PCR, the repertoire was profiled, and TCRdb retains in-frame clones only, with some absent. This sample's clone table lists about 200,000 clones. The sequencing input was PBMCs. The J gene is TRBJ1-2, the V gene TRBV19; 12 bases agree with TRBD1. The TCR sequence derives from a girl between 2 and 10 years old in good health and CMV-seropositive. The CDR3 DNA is TGTGCCAGTAGTACCGAAGGGACAGGGGGCCATGGCTACACCTTC. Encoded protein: CASSTEGTGGHGYTF. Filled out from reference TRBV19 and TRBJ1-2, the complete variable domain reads DGGITQSPKYLFRKEGQNVTLSCEQNLNHDAMYWYRQDPGQGLRLIYYSQIVNDFQKGDIAEGYSVSREKKESFPLTVTSAQKNPTAFYLCASSTEGTGGHGYTFGSGTRLTVV.